The clone carrying this T cell receptor beta chain was picked up many times. What it binds is not known. TCRdb recomputed calls from the 5' RACE reads with MiXCR, one row per CDR3 protein. The sample yields about 290,000 distinct CDR3 sequences, about 16% seen once. V lost 1 base, J lost 2 bases, and 8 bases lay in between. There are 15 residues in the CDR3. Germline-derived CDR1 and CDR2 are LGHNA and YNFKEQ. This sample is drawn from a study of T-cell memory formation after mild COVID-19. Study results and limitations: Cross-reactive memory appears to have joined, as suggested by some responding clones showing up in pre-infection memory. Clones that contracted clustered mainly in CM and EM if CD4+ and in EMRA if CD8+. A second wave of clones peaked on day 37, and their SARS-CoV-2 specificity went unconfirmed.

The source is a man aged 18-30 years who had mild COVID-19 (a few samples of this study predate the infection). Cell type and time point are not known. The sequenced material came from PBMCs or a T cell subset sorted from them (not recorded which). The chain carries TRBV4-2 and TRBJ2-2; no definite D call. The CDR3 reads CASSQASRNTGELFF. CDR3 nucleotide sequence: TGTGCCAGCAGCCAAGCATCCCGAAACACCGGGGAGCTGTTTTTT.